A single count supports the clone carrying this T cell receptor beta chain. Authors' processing steps: The authors estimated nucleated cell counts from reference gene primer amplification. Some clones are missing from TCRdb's copy, which holds only in-frame ones; the method was immunoSEQ multiplex PCR. The V and J calls and clone size are taken from that table; D and trimming were inferred from the DNA. The table has approximately 210,000 clones, around 83% seen once. This record belongs to a study of blood T cell repertoires in COVID-19. Background on the study: Whether acute or convalescent, the COVID-19 samples came from the United States, Italy and Spain. T cells, B-cell-depleted T cells, or PBMCs supplied cDNA or gDNA.

The V end was cut by 5 bases, the J end by 6 bases, with 14 bases between. CDR3 length: 13 residues. Germline loops: CDR1 SGHDN, CDR2 FVKESK. The chain has TRBV14 and TRBJ2-7; no reliable D call. The sample taken for sequencing was peripheral blood. This clonotype was obtained from a man aged 45-65 years with active or convalescent COVID-19. The CDR3 nucleotides are TGTGCCAGCAGCAGTGTCCGGGTTGGCGAGCAGTACTTC. This translates into CASSSVRVGEQYF.